This T cell receptor (beta chain) was profiled in a study of PD-1 blockade in classical Hodgkin lymphoma. Study results and caveats: Newly diagnosed patients reportedly trailed healthy donors in baseline TCR diversity. After ASCT, patients who started nivolumab under 1 year later were excluded.

As regards this clone: The target antigen is unknown.

The table came from immunoSEQ multiplex PCR; TCRdb's copy has only in-frame clones and leaves some out. The sample lists some 27,000 clones, around three quarters occurring once. Time point reported: cycle 4 day 1 (C4D1), after less than seven weeks of nivolumab. After autologous stem cell transplantation all patients relapsed, and prior brentuximab vedotin exposure differed between cohorts. Germline lookup yields CDR1 SGHAT and CDR2 FQNNGV. Trimming left V 2 bases short and J 15 bases short, with 14 bases between. The CDR3 is made up of 12 amino acids. This chain joins TRBV11-2 and TRBJ2-1, with TRBD2 as a possible D gene (6 bases). The clonotype was recovered from a human donor with classical Hodgkin lymphoma. This specimen was peripheral blood mononuclear cells (PBMCs), taken before the fourth cycle of nivolumab. Written as DNA, the CDR3 is TGTGCCAGCAGCTTAAATCTTGGCGGGATGTTCTTC. It yields the protein CASSLNLGGMFF.